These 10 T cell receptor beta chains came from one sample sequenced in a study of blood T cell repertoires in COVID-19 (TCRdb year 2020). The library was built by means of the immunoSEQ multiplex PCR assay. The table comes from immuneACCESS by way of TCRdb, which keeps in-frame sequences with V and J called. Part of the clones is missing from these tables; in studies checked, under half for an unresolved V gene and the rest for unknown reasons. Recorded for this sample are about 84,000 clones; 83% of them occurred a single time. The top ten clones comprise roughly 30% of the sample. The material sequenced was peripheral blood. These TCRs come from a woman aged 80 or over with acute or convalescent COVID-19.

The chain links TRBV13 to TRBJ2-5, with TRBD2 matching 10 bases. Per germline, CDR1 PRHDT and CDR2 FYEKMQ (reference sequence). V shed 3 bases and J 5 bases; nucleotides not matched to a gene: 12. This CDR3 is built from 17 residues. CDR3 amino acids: CASSFDASGSGMETQYF. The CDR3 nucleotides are TGTGCCAGCAGCTTCGATGCTAGCGGGAGCGGTATGGAGACCCAGTACTTC.

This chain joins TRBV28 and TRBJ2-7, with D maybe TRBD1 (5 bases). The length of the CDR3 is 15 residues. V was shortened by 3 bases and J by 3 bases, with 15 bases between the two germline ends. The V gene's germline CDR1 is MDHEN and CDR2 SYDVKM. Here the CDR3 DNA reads TGTGCCAGCAGTTTTGCCATGGGGCGCTACTACGAGCAGTACTTC. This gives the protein CASSFAMGRYYEQYF.

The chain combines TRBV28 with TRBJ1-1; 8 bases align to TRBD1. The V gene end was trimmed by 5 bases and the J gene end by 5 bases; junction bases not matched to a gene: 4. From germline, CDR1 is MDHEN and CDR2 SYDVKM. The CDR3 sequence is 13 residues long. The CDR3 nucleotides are TGTGCCAGCAGTCCAGGGGGCTGGACTGAAGCTTTCTTT. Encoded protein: CASSPGGWTEAFF.

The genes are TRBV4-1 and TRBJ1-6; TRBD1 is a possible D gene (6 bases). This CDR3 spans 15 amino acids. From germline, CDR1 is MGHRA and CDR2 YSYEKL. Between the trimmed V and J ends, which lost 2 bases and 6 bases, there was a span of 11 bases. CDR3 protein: CASSQRTALNSPLHF. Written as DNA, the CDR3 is TGCGCCAGCAGCCAAAGGACAGCTCTTAATTCACCCCTCCACTTT.

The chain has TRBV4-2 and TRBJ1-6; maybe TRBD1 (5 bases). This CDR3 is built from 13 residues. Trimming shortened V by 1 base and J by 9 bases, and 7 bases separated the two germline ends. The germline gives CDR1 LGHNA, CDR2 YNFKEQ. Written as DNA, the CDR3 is TGTGCCAGCAGCCAAGCCCAGGGTTCACCCCTCCACTTT. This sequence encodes CASSQAQGSPLHF.

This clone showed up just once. The CDR3 nucleotides are TGTGCCACCAGTGACCCCGGGACAGGGGCCTCCGAGCAGTACTTC. Its translation is CATSDPGTGASEQYF. The chain is built from TRBV24-1 and TRBJ2-7; 10 bases line up with TRBD1. V shed 4 bases, J shed 6 bases, and the junction held 8 bases outside the gene matches. The germline V gene has CDR1 KGHDR and CDR2 SFDVKD. The CDR3 is 15 residues long.

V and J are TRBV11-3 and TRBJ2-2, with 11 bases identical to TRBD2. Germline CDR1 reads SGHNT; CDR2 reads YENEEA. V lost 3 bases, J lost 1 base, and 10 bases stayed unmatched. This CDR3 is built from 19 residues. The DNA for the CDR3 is TGTGCCAGCAGCTTGGCTTCGGGACTAGCGGCTGTGAACACCGGGGAGCTGTTTTTT. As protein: CASSLASGLAAVNTGELFF.

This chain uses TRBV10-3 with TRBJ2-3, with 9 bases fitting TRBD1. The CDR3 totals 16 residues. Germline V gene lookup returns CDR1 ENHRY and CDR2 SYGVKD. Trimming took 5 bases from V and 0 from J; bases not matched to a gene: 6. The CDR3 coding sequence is TGTGCCATCAGTCGGACAGGGGAGGGGAGCACAGATACGCAGTATTTT. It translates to CAISRTGEGSTDTQYF.

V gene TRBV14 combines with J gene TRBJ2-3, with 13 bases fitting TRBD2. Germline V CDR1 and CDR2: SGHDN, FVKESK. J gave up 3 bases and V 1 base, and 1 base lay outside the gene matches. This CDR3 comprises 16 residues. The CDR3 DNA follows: TGTGCCAGCAGCCAAGTGACTAGCGGGAGGACAGATACGCAGTATTTT. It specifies CASSQVTSGRTDTQYF.

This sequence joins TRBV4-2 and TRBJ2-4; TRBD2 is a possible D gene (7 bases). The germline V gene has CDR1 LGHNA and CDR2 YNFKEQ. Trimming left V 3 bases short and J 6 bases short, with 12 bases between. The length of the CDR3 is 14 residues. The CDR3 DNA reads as TGTGCCAGCAGCCAGGGAGGGGGAGCAAACATTCAGTACTTC. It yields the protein CASSQGGGANIQYF.